This TCR beta chain came from a study of OX40 agonist ivuxolimab in advanced cancers. On the study more broadly: Patients received ivuxolimab, an intravenous treatment, every 2 weeks at 0.01 to 10 mg/kg. Checkpoint inhibitors had been given previously to 40% of patients.

This clone was counted a single time. The antigen is undetermined. Profiling relied on immunoSEQ multiplex PCR, and the TCRdb table lists in-frame clones only, not all of them. Here the sample spans about 17,000 clones, 70% to 90% being singletons. Points from the study as a whole: CD4+ and CD8+ blood T cells expanded clonally by week 6 at 0.1 to 3.0 mg/kg. Low clonal expansion, among the lowest seen, marked partial responders at 0.1-3.0 mg/kg.

The J segment lost 7 bases and the V segment lost 2 bases, leaving 4 bases of the junction unmatched. In germline, CDR1 is MNHEY, CDR2 SVGAGI. The CDR3 has 13 amino acids. The chain carries TRBV6-5 and TRBJ2-7; 8 positions agree with TRBD2. Sequencing was performed on CD4+ or CD8+ T cells sorted from blood, taken in a trial of the OX40 agonist ivuxolimab. The sequence was collected from an adult with an advanced solid tumor such as melanoma, head and neck, liver or kidney cancer. CDR3 in amino acids: CASSYHSGGEQYF. CDR3 DNA sequence: TGTGCCAGCAGTTACCATTCGGGAGGGGAGCAGTACTTC.